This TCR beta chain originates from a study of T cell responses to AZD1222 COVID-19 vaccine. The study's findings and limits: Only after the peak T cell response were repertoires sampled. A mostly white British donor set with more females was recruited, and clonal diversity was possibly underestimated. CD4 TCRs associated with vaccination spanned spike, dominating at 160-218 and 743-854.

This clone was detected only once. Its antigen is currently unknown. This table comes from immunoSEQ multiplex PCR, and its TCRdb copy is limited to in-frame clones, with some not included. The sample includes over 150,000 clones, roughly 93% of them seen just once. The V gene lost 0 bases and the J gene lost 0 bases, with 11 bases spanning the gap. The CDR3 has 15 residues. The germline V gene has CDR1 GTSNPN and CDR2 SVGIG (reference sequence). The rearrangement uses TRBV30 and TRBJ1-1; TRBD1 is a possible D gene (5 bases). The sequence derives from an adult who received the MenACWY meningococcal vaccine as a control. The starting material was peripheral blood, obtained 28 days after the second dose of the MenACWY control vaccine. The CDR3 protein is CAWSVRAGMNTEAFF. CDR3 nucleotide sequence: TGTGCCTGGAGTGTTCGCGCAGGGATGAACACTGAAGCTTTCTTT.